This TCR beta chain was sequenced for a study of T cell repertoires in cytomegalovirus infection. Study context: Selection of CMV epitopes for the study included recently identified HLA-C-restricted and well-studied HLA-B-restricted ones. CMV infection together with matching HLA type was indicated by public TCR beta signatures.

TCRdb independently ran MiXCR on the reads; one entry per CDR3 protein. The data contain about 830,000 distinct CDR3 sequences, approximately 32% of them seen just once; the ten biggest clones take up roughly an eighth. The study's findings and limits: In two of eight donors, the top clonotype was HLA-C-restricted CMV-specific.

This clonotype was detected only a few times. The target antigen is unknown. The CDR3 is made up of 11 amino acids. In germline, CDR1 is SEHNR, CDR2 FQNEAQ (reference sequence). V dropped 5 bases and J dropped 6 bases, with 5 bases sitting between them. Here the sequenced sample was cultured CD8+ T cells from PBMCs, taken from culture after CMV antigen stimulation. The receptor was derived from a human donor in good health (CMV status not recorded). Some clones in this sample may be carry-over from other donors' samples. The genes are TRBV7-9 and TRBJ1-3; D not certain. CDR3 DNA: TGTGCCAGCAGCCTCCCAAACACCATATATTTT. It translates to CASSLPNTIYF.